A single sample gave rise to the 18 T cell receptor beta chains below, sequenced in a study of CD8 T cells in Susac syndrome. After extraction with the RNeasy kit, roughly 0.5 to 1 ug of the RNA was reverse transcribed using random hexamers. TCRdb recomputed calls from the immunoSEQ multiplex PCR reads with MiXCR, one row per CDR3 protein. The sample shows around 190,000 distinct CDR3 sequences, 95% of them seen only once. Input material: CD4+ T cells from PBMCs. All receptors derive from a human donor in good health.

The chain recombines TRBV28 with TRBJ2-7; D gene unclear. CDR1 and CDR2 (germline): MDHEN, SYDVKM. V lost 5 bases to trimming and J lost 12 bases, with 11 bases between them. The CDR3 is 10 residues long. The CDR3 nucleotides read TGTGCCAGCAGTCAAGTACAGATGTACTTC. Translated: CASSQVQMYF. Looking up the rest from reference TRBV28 and TRBJ2-7 gives the full variable domain: DVKVTQSSRYLVKRTGEKVFLECVQDMDHENMFWYRQDPGLGLRLIYFSYDVKMKEKGDIPEGYSVSREKKERFSLILESASTNQTSMYLCASSQVQMYFGPGTRLTVT.

The genes are TRBV28 and TRBJ2-7; possibly TRBD2 for D (5 bases). Trimming took off 5 bases at V and 7 bases at J, with 21 bases between the two ends. This CDR3 comprises 15 residues. Germline assignment: CDR1 MDHEN and CDR2 SYDVKM. The CDR3: CASSPPDRLGGEQYV. CDR3 bases: TGTGCCAGCAGTCCTCCGGACCGGCTCGGAGGTGAGCAGTACGTC.

V is TRBV13 and J is TRBJ1-6; 9 nucleotides align to TRBD1. Trimming cost V 5 bases and J 9 bases; bases outside gene matches: 5. CDR1 PRHDT and CDR2 FYEKMQ come from the germline V gene (reference sequence). The CDR3 is 14 amino acids. CDR3 region: CASSRTGEGSPLHF. CDR3 nucleotide sequence: TGTGCCAGCAGCCGGACAGGGGAGGGTTCACCCCTCCACTTT.

This sequence joins TRBV3-1 and TRBJ2-5, with TRBD2 matching over 10 bases. V was pared by 4 bases and J by 0 bases, with 5 bases of the junction left unmatched. The CDR3 runs to 16 residues. CDR1 LGHDT and CDR2 YNNKEL come from the germline V gene (reference sequence). CDR3 sequence reads: CASSRTSGAHQETQYF. CDR3 nucleotide sequence: TGTGCCAGCAGCCGTACTAGCGGGGCCCACCAAGAGACCCAGTACTTC.

The V call is TRBV12-3 or TRBV12-4, the J call TRBJ1-2, with D maybe TRBD1 (5 bases). The CDR3 covers 12 residues. Trimming pared 4 bases from V and 7 bases from J, leaving 10 bases between. The CDR3 DNA reads TGTGCCAGCAGTTCAGGGACTGCTGGCTACACCTTC. Translation: CASSSGTAGYTF.

The genes are TRBV24-1 and TRBJ2-3; D not resolved. The germline V and J ends were trimmed by 4 bases and 6 bases, with 10 bases remaining between them. The length of the CDR3 is 13 residues. Per the germline V gene, CDR1 is KGHDR and CDR2 is SFDVKD. The CDR3 spells CATSEAYRDTQYF. The CDR3 bases are TGTGCCACCAGTGAAGCATATCGGGATACGCAGTATTTT.

This rearrangement joins TRBV3-1 to TRBJ1-4; D unresolved. Germline lookup yields CDR1 LGHDT and CDR2 YNNKEL (reference sequence). This CDR3 is 14 amino acids long. Trimming cost V 0 bases and J 7 bases, with 9 bases left between them. DNA of the CDR3: TGTGCCAGCAGCCAAGATGGCGGACCTGAAAAACTGTTTTTT. It specifies CASSQDGGPEKLFF. Full variable domain (missing parts from reference TRBV3-1 and TRBJ1-4): DTAVSQTPKYLVTQMGNDKSIKCEQNLGHDTMYWYKQDSKKFLKIMFSYNNKELIINETVPNRFSPKSPDKAHLNLHINSLELGDSAVYFCASSQDGGPEKLFFGSGTQLSVL.

This chain joins TRBV27 and TRBJ2-7; TRBD2 agrees at 8 bases. The ends lost 1 base at V and 3 bases at J; junction bases unmatched: 5. The CDR3 runs 15 residues. Germline CDR1 is MNHEY and CDR2 is SMNVEV (reference sequence). The CDR3 DNA is TGTGCCAGCAGTTTATTATCCAGCGGGGGCTACGAGCAGTACGTC. It encodes CASSLLSSGGYEQYV.

The chain has TRBV5-4 and TRBJ2-1, with D unclear. The CDR3 loop spans 15 amino acids. Germline-derived CDR1 and CDR2 are SGHNT and YYREEE (reference sequence). Trimming stripped 3 bases from V and 5 bases from J, with 15 bases between. The CDR3 loop is CASSYSLPWDNEQFF. Written as DNA, the CDR3 is TGTGCCAGCAGCTACAGCCTCCCCTGGGACAATGAGCAGTTCTTC.

The CDR3 coding sequence is TGTGCCAGCAGGCCCCTGGGGAGGACGGAGCAGTTCTTC. It yields the protein CASRPLGRTEQFF. This chain links TRBV3-1 with TRBJ2-1, with a tentative D call TRBD2 (6 bases). V lost 6 bases, J lost 10 bases, and 16 bases lay in between. Germline assignment: CDR1 LGHDT and CDR2 YNNKEL (reference sequence). The CDR3 sequence is 13 residues long.

The rearrangement links TRBV7-2 to TRBJ2-1; TRBD1 matches 8 bases. This CDR3 contains 14 residues. J lost 3 bases, V lost 6 bases, and 4 bases had no gene match. Germline V gives CDR1 SGHTA, CDR2 FQGNSA. CDR3 region: CASRTGQVYNEQFF. Here the CDR3 DNA reads TGTGCCAGCAGGACGGGACAGGTCTACAATGAGCAGTTCTTC.

V usage is TRBV18 and J usage is TRBJ2-7; D is unclear. This CDR3 is built from 13 residues. Trimming took 5 bases from V and 1 from J, leaving 9 bases between them. Germline V lookup: CDR1 KGHSH, CDR2 LQKENI. Written as DNA, the CDR3 is TGTGCCAGCTCAGAAGACGTGTCCTACGAGCAGTACGTC. Translating it yields CASSEDVSYEQYV.

This chain links TRBV24-1 with TRBJ2-1, with 10 bases aligning to TRBD1. V shed 2 bases, J shed 6 bases, and the junction held 3 bases outside the gene matches. Germline V lookup: CDR1 KGHDR, CDR2 SFDVKD. The CDR3 runs to 15 residues. The CDR3 nucleotides read TGTGCCACCAGTGATTGGGGACAGGGGTCCAATGAGCAGTTCTTC. It specifies CATSDWGQGSNEQFF.

This clonotype has just one count. CDR3 residues: CAWSLDRLNTQYF. CDR3 DNA: TGTGCCTGGAGCTTAGACAGGCTCAATACGCAGTATTTT. J is TRBJ2-3 and V is TRBV30, with a tentative D call TRBD1 (6 bases). Germline-derived CDR1 and CDR2 are GTSNPN and SVGIG (reference sequence). The ends were cut back, 3 bases at V and 7 bases at J, with 14 bases in the middle. CDR3 length: 13 residues.

The chain couples TRBV12-3 or TRBV12-4 to TRBJ1-1, with D possibly TRBD1 on 6 matching bases. The V gene lost 7 bases and the J gene lost 0 bases, with 9 bases spanning the gap. The CDR3 totals 13 residues. DNA for the CDR3: TGTGCCAGCACCGGACAGCTGAACACTGAAGCTTTCTTT. This translates into CASTGQLNTEAFF.

The chain uses TRBV28 and TRBJ2-5; 8 nucleotides match TRBD1. The CDR3 covers 15 residues. Germline V gene sequence: CDR1 MDHEN, CDR2 SYDVKM. With 6 bases clipped from V and 4 bases from J, the junction kept 10 bases outside the gene matches. The CDR3: CASSSTGAEGETQYF. CDR3 DNA sequence: TGTGCCAGCAGCTCGACAGGGGCCGAGGGAGAGACCCAGTACTTC.

The rearrangement uses TRBV30 and TRBJ1-2; 7 nucleotides line up with TRBD1. The CDR3 has 13 residues. From germline, CDR1 is GTSNPN and CDR2 SVGIG (reference sequence). Trimming removed 7 bases from V and 3 bases from J; junction bases left unmatched: 8. CDR3 coding DNA: TGTGCCTCCCCTCGACAGGGCGACTATGGCTACACCTTC. This gives the protein CASPRQGDYGYTF.

The gene calls are TRBV20-1 and TRBJ2-3, with D unresolved. The CDR3 totals 11 residues. Trimming left V 4 bases short and J 6 bases short, with 8 bases between. Per germline, CDR1 DFQATT and CDR2 SNEGSKA (reference sequence). CDR3 sequence (DNA): TGCAGTGCTACCCCGTGGGATACGCAGTATTTT. This gives the protein CSATPWDTQYF.